One and the same sample provided the 25 T cell receptor beta chains below, sequenced in a study of blood T cells in healthy people across ages. The second PCR ran roughly 7 to 12 cycles with a sample-barcoded 5' primer and J-beta primers. Each CDR3 protein is one row after TCRdb ran MiXCR on the 5' RACE reads. Among 750,000 to 950,000 distinct CDR3 sequences listed, approximately 53% were seen once. Sequencing was done on a sample of blood. The receptors were gathered from a man older than 75 in good health.

The genes are TRBV29-1 and TRBJ1-5; 8 nucleotides line up with TRBD1. Germline loops: CDR1 SQVTM, CDR2 ANQGSEA. V was clipped by 5 bases and J by 1 base; unmatched bases: 7. The CDR3 consists of 15 residues. CDR3 in amino acids: CSVTGGQGSNQPQHF. The DNA of the CDR3 is TGCAGCGTTACGGGAGGACAGGGAAGCAATCAGCCCCAGCATTTT.

The count of this clonotype is one. The CDR3 nucleotides read TGTGCCATCAGTGATCCTAGCGGGAGTACAGATACGCAGTATTTT. Translating it yields CAISDPSGSTDTQYF. The chain combines TRBV10-3 with TRBJ2-3, with TRBD2 matching 10 bases. CDR1 is ENHRY and CDR2 is SYGVKD in the germline V gene. After removal of 3 bases from V and 3 bases from J, the junction contained 3 bases not matched to a gene. This CDR3 region has 15 residues.

This clonotype was found many times. The chain is built from TRBV29-1 and TRBJ2-7, with 9 bases aligning to TRBD1. Germline V gene lookup returns CDR1 SQVTM and CDR2 ANQGSEA. The J segment lost 0 bases and the V segment lost 6 bases, leaving 0 bases of the junction unmatched. The length of the CDR3 is 12 residues. The CDR3 reads CSVGQGSYEQYF. CDR3 in DNA: TGCAGCGTGGGACAGGGCTCCTACGAGCAGTACTTC.

The chain has TRBV6-6 and TRBJ2-1; the D gene is possibly TRBD2 (6 bases). V was trimmed by 4 bases and J by 6 bases, leaving 19 bases between them. Per germline, CDR1 MNHNY and CDR2 SVGAGI (reference sequence). This CDR3 has 16 amino acids. This CDR3 is CASSFKQSRRANEQFF. CDR3 sequence (DNA): TGTGCCAGCAGTTTTAAACAGAGCAGGAGGGCCAATGAGCAGTTCTTC.

The gene calls are TRBV4-1 and TRBJ1-2, with a weak D call TRBD1 (5 bases). V was shortened by 3 bases and J by 8 bases, with 16 bases between the two germline ends. Germline V gives CDR1 MGHRA, CDR2 YSYEKL. The CDR3 totals 14 residues. CDR3 sequence: CASSQAGAPRGYTF. The DNA of the CDR3 is TGCGCCAGCAGCCAGGCCGGGGCCCCTCGGGGCTACACCTTC.

The chain is built from TRBV5-1 and TRBJ2-7; possible D gene TRBD2, 6 bases. In germline, CDR1 is SGHRS, CDR2 YFSETQ. CDR3 size: 15 residues. Trimming stripped 2 bases from V and 7 bases from J, with 19 bases between. The CDR3 bases are TGCGCCAGCAGCTTAACGGGAGTATCAACTAATGAGCAGTACTTC. It translates to CASSLTGVSTNEQYF.

This clonotype occurred a few times. This chain uses TRBV5-1 with TRBJ2-6, with 14 bases aligning to TRBD2. Looked up from germline, CDR1 is SGHRS and CDR2 is YFSETQ. The CDR3 extends over 21 amino acids. J gave up 4 bases and V 1 base, and 13 bases lay outside the gene matches. CDR3 bases: TGCGCCAGCAGCTTGACGACTCCGGGACTAGCGGGAGTCCCCGGGGCCAACGTCCTGACTTTC. Amino acids: CASSLTTPGLAGVPGANVLTF.

This clonotype was counted only a few times. The V and J genes are TRBV9 and TRBJ2-5, with D possibly matching TRBD1 (5 bases). The J call may be in error: the DNA end matches TRBJ2-7 better. This CDR3 has 13 residues. Germline loops: CDR1 SGDLS, CDR2 YYNGEE. The CDR3 protein is CASSPPTGYEQYF. Written as DNA, the CDR3 is TGTGCCAGCAGCCCCCCCACAGGCTACGAGCAGTACTTC.

In its sample, this clonotype was seen once. In DNA, the CDR3 is TGTGCCAGCAGTACAAGGACAGGGAACTATGGCTACACCTTC. This sequence encodes CASSTRTGNYGYTF. V is TRBV6-5 and J is TRBJ1-2, with 8 bases matching TRBD1. The CDR3 runs 14 residues. Unmatched junction bases numbered 4, after V lost 5 bases and J lost 2 bases. Germline CDR1 and CDR2: MNHEY and SVGAGI.

This clonotype was seen a few times. The chain couples TRBV5-1 to TRBJ2-1; 8 bases are shared with TRBD1. CDR1 is SGHRS, CDR2 YFSETQ, per germline. With V trimmed by 0 bases and J by 8 bases, 7 bases remained unmatched. The length of the CDR3 is 15 residues. CDR3 nucleotide sequence: TGCGCCAGCAGCTTGGCAGGGGGCGTCGGCTATGAGCAGTTCTTC. Protein sequence: CASSLAGGVGYEQFF.

The chain employs TRBV5-1 and TRBJ2-3; TRBD2 matches 14 bases. Per germline, CDR1 SGHRS and CDR2 YFSETQ. CDR3 length equals 18 residues. Trimming cost V 4 bases and J 14 bases; bases outside gene matches: 21. The CDR3 sequence is CASSPTSGRASWHRYAYF. The CDR3, as DNA: TGCGCCAGCAGCCCGACTAGCGGGAGGGCCTCATGGCACAGATACGCGTATTTT. Drawing the rest from reference TRBV5-1 and TRBJ2-3, the complete variable domain is KAGVTQTPRYLIKTRGQQVTLSCSPISGHRSVSWYQQTPGQGLQFLFEYFSETQRNKGNFPGRFSGRQFSNSRSEMNVSTLELGDSALYLCASSPTSGRASWHRYAYFGPGTRLTVL.

This clonotype was recorded once. The rearrangement links TRBV29-1 to TRBJ2-6, with 7 bases that match TRBD1. Trimming cost V 2 bases and J 2 bases; bases outside gene matches: 9. The CDR3 is 17 residues long. Germline CDR1 SQVTM, CDR2 ANQGSEA. CDR3 sequence reads: CSVERGHGLAGANVLTF. The DNA of the CDR3 is TGCAGCGTTGAAAGGGGGCATGGGTTAGCTGGGGCCAACGTCCTGACTTTC.

The chain is built from TRBV10-3 and TRBJ2-1, with a tentative D call TRBD1 (6 bases). The CDR3 consists of 17 residues. Per the germline V gene, CDR1 is ENHRY and CDR2 is SYGVKD. V was shortened by 2 bases and J by 7 bases, with 21 bases between the two germline ends. CDR3 DNA sequence: TGTGCCATCAGTGAGCTAAGTGCACAGGGATCTGGGAATGAGCAGTTCTTC. Protein product: CAISELSAQGSGNEQFF.

The V call is TRBV7-9, the J call TRBJ2-1; 7 bases match TRBD1. The CDR3 is 15 amino acids. J was trimmed by 8 bases and V by 5 bases; bases with no gene match: 12. Per the germline V gene, CDR1 is SEHNR and CDR2 is FQNEAQ (reference sequence). The DNA for the CDR3 is TGTGCCAGCAGCGGAGGACAGGTGGTGGGGGATGAGCAGTTCTTC. Translating gives CASSGGQVVGDEQFF. Variable domain in full (rest from reference TRBV7-9 and TRBJ2-1): DTGVSQNPRHKITKRGQNVTFRCDPISEHNRLYWYRQTLGQGPEFLTYFQNEAQLEKSRLLSDRFSAERPKGSFSTLEIQRTEQGDSAMYLCASSGGQVVGDEQFFGPGTRLTVL.

This clonotype was found a few times. The chain joins TRBV6-4 to TRBJ2-6; D unresolved. The V end lost 6 bases, the J end lost 0 bases, and 6 bases lay between the germline ends. The CDR3 runs to 14 residues. Germline V gives CDR1 MRHNA, CDR2 SNTAGT. The CDR3 here is CASRPYSGANVLTF. The CDR3 coding sequence is TGTGCCAGCAGACCTTACTCTGGGGCCAACGTCCTGACTTTC.

The chain joins TRBV10-3 to TRBJ2-4; 7 bases fit TRBD2. The J call may be in error: the DNA end matches TRBJ2-7 better. This CDR3 is 13 amino acids long. Germline loops: CDR1 ENHRY, CDR2 SYGVKD. Here the CDR3 DNA reads TGTGCCACGGTGACTAGCCCAGCCTCCGAGCAGTACTTC. Translation gives CATVTSPASEQYF.

The CDR3 sequence is CASTLGEGTEAFF. CDR3 sequence (DNA): TGTGCCAGTACCTTAGGGGAAGGGACTGAAGCTTTCTTT. V and J are TRBV2 and TRBJ1-1, with D possibly matching TRBD1 (5 bases). Germline values: CDR1 SNHLY, CDR2 FYNNEI. The length of the CDR3 is 13 residues. The V and J ends lost 9 bases and 5 bases respectively, with 16 bases between them.

The sample holds a few counts of this clonotype. The chain joins TRBV12-3 or TRBV12-4 to TRBJ2-7, with unresolved D. This CDR3 is 14 amino acids long. V lost 2 bases, J lost 0 bases, and 8 bases lay in between. The CDR3 nucleotides read TGTGCCAGCAGTTTACAGATTAGCTCCTACGAGCAGTACTTC. Translated, it gives CASSLQISSYEQYF.

This clonotype was seen a single time. The chain has TRBV29-1 and TRBJ1-1; unclear D gene. With 6 bases removed from V and 9 bases from J, the gap between germline ends came to 23 bases. The CDR3 covers 14 residues. CDR1 SQVTM and CDR2 ANQGSEA come from the germline V gene. The CDR3 region is CSVKSLAGGEKAFF. The CDR3 DNA reads as TGCAGCGTGAAGTCACTAGCGGGAGGTGAAAAAGCTTTCTTT.

This clonotype has more than one count but fewer than ten. The rearrangement links TRBV10-3 to TRBJ2-7; D possibly uses TRBD1 or TRBD2 (5 bases each). This CDR3 contains 15 residues. V lost 2 bases to trimming and J lost 2 bases, with 13 bases between them. Germline loops: CDR1 ENHRY, CDR2 SYGVKD. The CDR3: CAISEGALGAYEQYF. The CDR3 DNA sequence: TGTGCCATCAGTGAGGGGGCCCTGGGGGCCTACGAGCAGTACTTC.

V is TRBV10-3 and J is TRBJ2-7, with D uncertain. The CDR3 extends over 15 amino acids. Trimming pared 0 bases from V and 2 bases from J, leaving 11 bases between. CDR1 ENHRY and CDR2 SYGVKD come from the germline V gene. The CDR3 DNA follows: TGTGCCATCAGTGAGTCAAGCGACAAACCCTACGAGCAGTACTTC. Protein sequence: CAISESSDKPYEQYF.

The genes are TRBV25-1 and TRBJ2-1; 10 nucleotides align to TRBD2. The CDR3 has 13 amino acids. V trimming: 6 bases; J trimming: 7 bases; junction bases outside the gene matches: 3. In germline, CDR1 is MGHDK, CDR2 SYGVNS. Here the CDR3 DNA reads TGTGCCAGCAGGCTAGCGGGAGAAAATGAGCAGTTCTTC. Its protein product is CASRLAGENEQFF.

This chain connects TRBV14 to TRBJ2-7; a possible D gene is TRBD2 (5 bases). Trimming took 4 bases from V and 4 from J, leaving 17 bases between them. CDR3 length: 15 amino acids. Germline-derived CDR1 and CDR2 are SGHDN and FVKESK. CDR3 DNA sequence: TGTGCCAGCAGCCGCCCGGCGGGCCTCGAATACGAGCAGTACTTC. This gives the protein CASSRPAGLEYEQYF.

The chain employs TRBV24-1 and TRBJ2-3; 13 positions agree with TRBD2. The CDR3 length is 19 residues. Germline values: CDR1 KGHDR, CDR2 SFDVKD. The V segment lost 3 bases and the J segment 8 bases; nucleotides outside the gene matches: 16. The CDR3 region has the DNA TGTGCCACCAGTGATCCCACTAGCGGGAGGGACGCTCTCGGAGGTACGCAGTATTTT. It encodes CATSDPTSGRDALGGTQYF.

Here the CDR3 reads CAITEPGLVPEQFF. Here the CDR3 DNA reads TGTGCCATCACCGAGCCGGGACTAGTCCCTGAGCAGTTCTTC. The rearrangement links TRBV10-3 to TRBJ2-1, with TRBD2 matching 8 bases. Germline V gene lookup returns CDR1 ENHRY and CDR2 SYGVKD. V gave up 7 bases and J gave up 9 bases; unmatched junction bases: 11. This CDR3 spans 14 amino acids.